This entry concerns a single T cell receptor beta chain. The antigen remains unidentified. These data come from a study of OX40 agonist ivuxolimab in advanced cancers. Overall study context: About 44% of patients had received prior checkpoint inhibitor therapy. Two patients with cutaneous melanoma and one with hepatocellular carcinoma, three in total, showed partial responses.

Only in-frame clones appear in the TCRdb table, and some are missing; sequencing was by immunoSEQ multiplex PCR. This sample has around 150,000 clones, with less than 95% found just once. Regarding the study as a whole: Expanded clones tended on average to be more numerous among CD8+ T cells than CD4+.

CDR1 is MRHNA and CDR2 is SNTAGT in the germline V gene. Trimming pared 4 bases from V and 8 bases from J, leaving 14 bases between. The CDR3 runs to 13 residues. Sequencing was performed on CD4+ or CD8+ T cells sorted from blood, taken in a trial of the OX40 agonist ivuxolimab. This TCR was sampled from an adult with an advanced solid tumor such as melanoma, head and neck, liver or kidney cancer. The chain uses TRBV6-4 and TRBJ1-1, with D maybe TRBD1 (5 bases). CDR3 amino acids: CASSVTSTAEAFF. DNA of the CDR3: TGTGCCAGCAGTGTCACGTCGACAGCCGAAGCTTTCTTT.